This T cell receptor (beta chain) originates from a study of radiotherapy plus CTLA-4 blockade in lung cancer (dated by TCRdb to 2016 to 2019). General notes on the study: Objective responses were observed in roughly a sixth of enrolled patients, and disease control was achieved in less than 35%.

General conclusions and limits of the study: Early dynamic changes in blood T cell clones, together with increased serum interferon-beta after radiation, were reported as the strongest predictors of response. After treatment with radiotherapy and ipilimumab, TCR clones that originated in tumors expanded in peripheral blood.

As concerns this clone: Its antigen is not yet known. Base-call qualities are not available, and no considerably larger clone is one nucleotide away.

Library prep was done by the immunoSEQ multiplex PCR assay. TCRdb took over this immuneACCESS table, retaining in-frame rearrangements with V and J assigned. Such tables are incomplete; in checked studies, under half of the missing clones stem from an unresolved V gene, and the remainder is unexplained. The sample yields around 86,000 clones; around 83% were counted once. The biggest ten clones account for 0.75% to 0.95% of the sample. Focal radiation therapy combined with CTLA-4 blockade (ipilimumab) was tested in patients with chemo-refractory metastatic non-small-cell lung cancer. Looking up the germline V gene (reference sequence) yields CDR1 PRHDT and CDR2 FYEKMQ. The CDR3 starts with the cysteine, ends with the phenylalanine, and has 15 residues. Left in the record is the CDR3 DNA by itself, 45 bases read in frame from the first base. The germline V and J ends show losses of 3 bases and 3 bases respectively, and no gene match explains 4 bases of the junction.

This TCR derives from a human donor with non-small cell lung cancer who had stable disease on radiotherapy plus ipilimumab. This sample comprised peripheral blood, obtained from a patient treated with radiotherapy plus ipilimumab. This chain joins TRBV13 to TRBJ2-1; TRBD2 matches 8 bases in the middle. The CDR3 region reads CASSFRGGNYNEQFF. The nucleotide sequence reads as follows: TGTGCCAGCAGCTTCCGGGGGGGCAACTACAATGAGCAGTTCTTC.